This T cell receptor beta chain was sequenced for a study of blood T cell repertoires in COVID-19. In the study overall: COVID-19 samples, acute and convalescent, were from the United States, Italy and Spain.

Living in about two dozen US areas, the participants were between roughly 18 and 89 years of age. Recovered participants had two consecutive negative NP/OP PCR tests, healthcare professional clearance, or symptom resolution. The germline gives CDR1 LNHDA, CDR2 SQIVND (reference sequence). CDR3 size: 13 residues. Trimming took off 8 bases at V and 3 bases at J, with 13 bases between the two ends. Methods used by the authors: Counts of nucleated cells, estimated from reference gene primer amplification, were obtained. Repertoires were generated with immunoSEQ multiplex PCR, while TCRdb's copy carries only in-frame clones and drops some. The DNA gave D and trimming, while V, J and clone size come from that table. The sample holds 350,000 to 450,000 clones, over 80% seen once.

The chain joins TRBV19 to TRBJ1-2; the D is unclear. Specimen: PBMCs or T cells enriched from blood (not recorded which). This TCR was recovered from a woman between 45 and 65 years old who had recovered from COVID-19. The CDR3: CASGFWSDYGYTF. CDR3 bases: TGTGCCAGTGGCTTCTGGAGCGACTATGGCTACACCTTC. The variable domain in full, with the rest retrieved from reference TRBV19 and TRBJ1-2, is DGGITQSPKYLFRKEGQNVTLSCEQNLNHDAMYWYRQDPGQGLRLIYYSQIVNDFQKGDIAEGYSVSREKKESFPLTVTSAQKNPTAFYLCASGFWSDYGYTFGSGTRLTVV.